This TCR beta chain was sequenced during a study of blood T cell repertoires in COVID-19. Per the original methods: Reference gene primer amplification in the assay estimated nucleated cell counts. TCRdb's copy holds only in-frame clones and misses some; the assay was immunoSEQ multiplex PCR. The V and J calls and clone size are taken from that table; D and trimming were inferred from the DNA. The table shows under 250,000 clones, with 82% occurring only once. It was during active infection that Seattle patients were enrolled and then longitudinally followed. The CDR3 is made up of 12 amino acids. Trimming pared 4 bases from V and 5 bases from J, leaving 9 bases between. Germline V gives CDR1 DFQATT, CDR2 SNEGSKA (reference sequence).

The material sequenced was peripheral blood. This rearrangement joins TRBV20-1 to TRBJ2-1; D unresolved. The TCR was taken from a woman in her seventies with COVID-19, enrolled during active disease. CDR3 bases: TGCAGTGCTACTGACCGGGACAATGAGCAGTTCTTC. It translates to CSATDRDNEQFF.